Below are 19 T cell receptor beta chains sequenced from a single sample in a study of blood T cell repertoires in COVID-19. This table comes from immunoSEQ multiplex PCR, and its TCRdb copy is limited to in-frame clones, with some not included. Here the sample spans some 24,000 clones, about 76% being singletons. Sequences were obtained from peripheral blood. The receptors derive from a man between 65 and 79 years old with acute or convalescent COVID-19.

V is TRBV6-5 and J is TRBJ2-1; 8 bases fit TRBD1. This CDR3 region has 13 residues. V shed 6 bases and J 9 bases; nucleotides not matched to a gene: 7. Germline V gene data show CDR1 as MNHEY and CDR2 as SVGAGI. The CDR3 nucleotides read TGTGCCAGCAGAGACAGGGGTTTGAGTGAGCAGTTCTTC. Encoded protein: CASRDRGLSEQFF.

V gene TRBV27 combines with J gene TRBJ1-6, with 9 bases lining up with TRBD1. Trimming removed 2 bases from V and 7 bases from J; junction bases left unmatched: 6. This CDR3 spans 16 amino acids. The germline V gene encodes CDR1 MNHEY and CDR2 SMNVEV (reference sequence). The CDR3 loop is CASSLRGQGGNSPLHF. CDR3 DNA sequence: TGTGCCAGCAGTTTAAGGGGACAGGGTGGAAATTCACCCCTCCACTTT.

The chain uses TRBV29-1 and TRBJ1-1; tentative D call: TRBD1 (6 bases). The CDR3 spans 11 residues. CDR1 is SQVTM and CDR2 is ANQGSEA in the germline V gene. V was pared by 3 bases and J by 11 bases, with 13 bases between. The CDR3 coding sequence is TGCAGCGTTGAGGGCAGGGGTTTTGCTTTCTTT. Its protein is CSVEGRGFAFF.

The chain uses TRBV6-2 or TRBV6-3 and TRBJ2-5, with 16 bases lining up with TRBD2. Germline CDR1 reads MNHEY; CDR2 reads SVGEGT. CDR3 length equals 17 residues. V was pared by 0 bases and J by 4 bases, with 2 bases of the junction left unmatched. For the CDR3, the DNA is TGTGCCAGCAGTTACTCGGGACTAGCGGGAGGGAGAGAGACCCAGTACTTC. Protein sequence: CASSYSGLAGGRETQYF.

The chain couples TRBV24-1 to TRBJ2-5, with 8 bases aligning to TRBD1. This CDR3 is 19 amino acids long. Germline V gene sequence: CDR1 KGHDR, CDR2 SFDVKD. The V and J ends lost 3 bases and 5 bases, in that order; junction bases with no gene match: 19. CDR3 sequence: CATSDRIGRQGSIDETQYF. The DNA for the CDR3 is TGTGCCACCAGTGATCGGATAGGGAGACAGGGGTCCATCGATGAGACCCAGTACTTC.

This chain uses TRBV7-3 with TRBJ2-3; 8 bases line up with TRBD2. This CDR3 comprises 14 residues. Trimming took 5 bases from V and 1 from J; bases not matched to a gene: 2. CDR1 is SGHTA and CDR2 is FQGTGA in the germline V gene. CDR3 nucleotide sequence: TGTGCCAGCAGCCCCGGGAGGGGCACAGATACGCAGTATTTT. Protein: CASSPGRGTDTQYF.

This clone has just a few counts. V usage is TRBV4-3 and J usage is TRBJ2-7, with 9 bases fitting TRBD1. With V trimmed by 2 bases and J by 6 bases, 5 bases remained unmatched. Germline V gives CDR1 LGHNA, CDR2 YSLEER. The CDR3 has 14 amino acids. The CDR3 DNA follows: TGCGCCAGCAGCCAAACGGGACAGGGTGTCGAGCAGTACTTC. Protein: CASSQTGQGVEQYF.

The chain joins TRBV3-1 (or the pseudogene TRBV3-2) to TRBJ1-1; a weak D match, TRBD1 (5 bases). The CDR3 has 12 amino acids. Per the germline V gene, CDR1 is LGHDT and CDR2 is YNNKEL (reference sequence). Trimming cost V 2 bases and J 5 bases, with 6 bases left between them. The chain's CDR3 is CASSQQGTEAFF. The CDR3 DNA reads TGTGCCAGCAGCCAACAGGGTACTGAAGCTTTCTTT.

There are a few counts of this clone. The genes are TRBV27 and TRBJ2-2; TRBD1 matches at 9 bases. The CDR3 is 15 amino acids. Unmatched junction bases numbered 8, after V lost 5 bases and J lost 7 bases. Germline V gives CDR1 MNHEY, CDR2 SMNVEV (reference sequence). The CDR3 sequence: CASSPRDRALGELFF. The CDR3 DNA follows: TGTGCCAGCAGTCCCAGGGACAGGGCCCTCGGGGAGCTGTTTTTT.

CDR3 region: CASSLVPGGETQYF. For the CDR3, the DNA is TGCGCCAGCAGCTTGGTTCCGGGAGGAGAGACCCAGTACTTC. This rearrangement joins TRBV5-1 to TRBJ2-5; 7 bases are a match to TRBD2. The CDR3 is made up of 14 amino acids. Per the germline V gene, CDR1 is SGHRS and CDR2 is YFSETQ. J gave up 4 bases and V 0 bases, and 3 bases lay outside the gene matches. Full variable domain (outside the CDR3, taken from reference TRBV5-1 and TRBJ2-5): KAGVTQTPRYLIKTRGQQVTLSCSPISGHRSVSWYQQTPGQGLQFLFEYFSETQRNKGNFPGRFSGRQFSNSRSEMNVSTLELGDSALYLCASSLVPGGETQYFGPGTRLLVL.

In DNA form, the CDR3 reads TGTGCCAGCAGCTTGAACGGGAGAGCCGGAGATACGCAGTATTTT. It encodes CASSLNGRAGDTQYF. V gene TRBV5-5 combines with J gene TRBJ2-3, with a possible D match to TRBD2 (6 bases). The CDR3 spans 15 residues. V was pared by 1 base and J by 5 bases, with 14 bases between. Germline CDR1 reads SGHKS; CDR2 reads YYEKEE (reference sequence).

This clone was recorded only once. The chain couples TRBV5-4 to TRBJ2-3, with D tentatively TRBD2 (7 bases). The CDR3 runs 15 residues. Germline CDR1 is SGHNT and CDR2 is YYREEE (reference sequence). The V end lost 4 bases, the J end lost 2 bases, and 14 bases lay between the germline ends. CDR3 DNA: TGTGCCAGCAGCGAGAGGGGGGGACTCACAGATACGCAGTATTTT. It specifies CASSERGGLTDTQYF.

The CDR3 coding sequence is TGCGCCAGCCGGACTAGCGTGAAGACAGATACGCAGTATTTT. Translation: CASRTSVKTDTQYF. This chain links TRBV10-2 with TRBJ2-3; TRBD2 matches 9 bases. Germline assignment: CDR1 WSHSY and CDR2 SAAADI. There are 14 residues in the CDR3. J lost 3 bases, V lost 8 bases, and 6 bases had no gene match.

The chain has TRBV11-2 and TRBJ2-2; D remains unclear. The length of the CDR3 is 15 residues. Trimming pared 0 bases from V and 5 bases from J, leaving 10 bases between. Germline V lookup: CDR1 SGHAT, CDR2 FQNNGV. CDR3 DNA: TGTGCCAGCAGCTTAGATCAGGCCGGTACCGGGGAGCTGTTTTTT. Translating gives CASSLDQAGTGELFF.

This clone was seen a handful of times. The CDR3 nucleotides read TGTGCCAGCAGCACCGGCATTGGACAGGGCCACTATGGCTACACCTTC. Its protein product is CASSTGIGQGHYGYTF. The chain employs TRBV5-6 and TRBJ1-2; 8 bases are a match to TRBD1. This CDR3 contains 16 residues. The germline V gene has CDR1 SGHDT and CDR2 YYEEEE. The J segment lost 3 bases and the V segment lost 4 bases, leaving 11 bases of the junction unmatched.

Here the CDR3 reads CASSPTGSIYEQYF. CDR3 nucleotides: TGTGCCAGCTCACCTACGGGGAGCATCTACGAGCAGTACTTC. The chain joins TRBV18 to TRBJ2-7; D may be TRBD2 (5 bases). The CDR3 totals 14 residues. In germline, CDR1 is KGHSH, CDR2 LQKENI. Trimming removed 3 bases from V and 3 bases from J, with 12 bases in between. Based on the CDR3 plus reference TRBV18 and TRBJ2-7, the full variable domain is NAGVMQNPRHLVRRRGQEARLRCSPMKGHSHVYWYRQLPEEGLKFMVYLQKENIIDESGMPKERFSAEFPKEGPSILRIQQVVRGDSAAYFCASSPTGSIYEQYFGPGTRLTVT.

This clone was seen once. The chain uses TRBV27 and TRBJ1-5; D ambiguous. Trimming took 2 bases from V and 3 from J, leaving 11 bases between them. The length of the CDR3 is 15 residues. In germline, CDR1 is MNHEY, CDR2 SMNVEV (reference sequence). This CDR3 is CASSLTGFNNQPQHF. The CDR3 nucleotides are TGTGCCAGCAGTTTAACGGGGTTCAACAATCAGCCCCAGCATTTT.

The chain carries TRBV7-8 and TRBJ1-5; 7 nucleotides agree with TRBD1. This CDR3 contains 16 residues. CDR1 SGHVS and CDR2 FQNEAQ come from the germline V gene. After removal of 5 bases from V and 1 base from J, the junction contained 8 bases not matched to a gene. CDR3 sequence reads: CASSESQGESNQPQHF. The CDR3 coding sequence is TGTGCCAGCAGCGAATCCCAGGGGGAAAGCAATCAGCCCCAGCATTTT. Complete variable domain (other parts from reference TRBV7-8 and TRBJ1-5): GAGVSQSPRYKVAKRGQDVALRCDPISGHVSLFWYQQALGQGPEFLTYFQNEAQLDKSGLPSDRFFAERPEGSVSTLKIQRTQQEDSAVYLCASSESQGESNQPQHFGDGTRLSIL.

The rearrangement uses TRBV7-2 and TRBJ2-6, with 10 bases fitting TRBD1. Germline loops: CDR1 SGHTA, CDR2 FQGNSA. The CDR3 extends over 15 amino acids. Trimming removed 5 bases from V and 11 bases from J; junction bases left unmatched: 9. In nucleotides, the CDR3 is TGTGCCAGCAGCCCCGACAGGGGGCGGGTGGACGTCCTGACTTTC. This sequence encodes CASSPDRGRVDVLTF.